The text below deals with one T cell receptor beta chain. This sample is drawn from a study of glioma-infiltrating T cells after dendritic cell vaccination. The CDR3 length is 13 residues. V trimming: 7 bases; J trimming: 4 bases; junction bases outside the gene matches: 8. Germline V gene lookup returns CDR1 GTSNPN and CDR2 SVGIG (reference sequence). This table comes from immunoSEQ multiplex PCR, and its TCRdb copy is limited to in-frame clones, with some not included. The data hold fewer than 35,000 clones, with more than 85% observed a single time. V and J are TRBV30 and TRBJ1-1; TRBD1 matches 8 bases. The input for sequencing was blood, taken before dendritic cell vaccination. The sequence was collected from a human donor with glioblastoma. CDR3 region: CAYRQGRITEAFF. In DNA form, the CDR3 reads TGTGCCTATCGACAGGGGAGGATCACTGAAGCTTTCTTT.